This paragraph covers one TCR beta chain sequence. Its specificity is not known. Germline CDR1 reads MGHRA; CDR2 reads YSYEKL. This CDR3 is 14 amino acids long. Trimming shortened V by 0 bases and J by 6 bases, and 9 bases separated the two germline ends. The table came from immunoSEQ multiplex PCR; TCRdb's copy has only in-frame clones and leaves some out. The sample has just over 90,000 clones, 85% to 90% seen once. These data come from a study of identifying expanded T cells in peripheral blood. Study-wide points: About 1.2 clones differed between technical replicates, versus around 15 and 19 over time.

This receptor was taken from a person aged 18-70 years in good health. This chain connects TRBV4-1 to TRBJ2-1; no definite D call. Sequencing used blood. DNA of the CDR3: TGCGCCAGCAGCCAAGAATTACAGAGCAATGAGCAGTTCTTC. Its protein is CASSQELQSNEQFF.